These 8 T cell receptor beta chains came from one sample sequenced in a study of cytotoxic CD8 clonotypes in ibrutinib-treated CLL. Only in-frame clones appear in the TCRdb table, and some are missing; sequencing was by immunoSEQ multiplex PCR. The sample lists fewer than 400,000 clones, around 66% occurring once. Material: PBMCs, obtained after 36 months of ibrutinib treatment. Receptors originate from a human donor with chronic lymphocytic leukemia.

This clone was recorded a few times. The chain recombines TRBV2 with TRBJ1-3, with 10 bases identical to TRBD1. CDR3 length: 12 amino acids. Germline-derived CDR1 and CDR2 are SNHLY and FYNNEI. V trimming: 11 bases; J trimming: 7 bases; junction bases outside the gene matches: 5. Here the CDR3 reads CADMGQGNTIYF. The CDR3 coding sequence is TGTGCCGACATGGGACAGGGGAACACCATATATTTT.

This chain uses TRBV14 with TRBJ2-1, with D possibly matching TRBD1 (6 bases). Trimming took 5 bases from V and 8 from J, leaving 13 bases between them. The CDR3 runs to 13 residues. Per germline, CDR1 SGHDN and CDR2 FVKESK. CDR3 coding DNA: TGTGCCAGCAGCAAGACAGGTCGGGATGAGCAGTTCTTC. Its protein is CASSKTGRDEQFF. Using reference TRBV14 and TRBJ2-1 for the parts outside the CDR3, the full variable domain is EAGVTQFPSHSVIEKGQTVTLRCDPISGHDNLYWYRRVMGKEIKFLLHFVKESKQDESGMPNNRFLAERTGGTYSTLKVQPAELEDSGVYFCASSKTGRDEQFFGPGTRLTVL.

As concerns this clone: The junction does not match germline at one end; this may be a read error. The gene calls are TRBV7-2 and TRBJ2-1, with D possibly matching TRBD2 (6 bases). This CDR3 spans 13 amino acids. CDR1 is SGHTA and CDR2 is FQGNSA in the germline V gene. CDR3: CASSVAVYNEQFF. CDR3 nucleotides: TGTGCCAGCAGCGTAGCGGTTTACAATGAGCAGTTCTTC.

The V gene is TRBV11-2, the J gene TRBJ2-6, with D possibly matching TRBD1 (5 bases). Trimming left V 5 bases short and J 2 bases short, with 19 bases between. Germline CDR1 reads SGHAT; CDR2 reads FQNNGV. The CDR3 totals 18 residues. In DNA, the CDR3 is TGTGCCAGCAGCGACAGTATCGGCTCCCGGGCTGGGGCCAACGTCCTGACTTTC. Translating gives CASSDSIGSRAGANVLTF.

The chain links TRBV11-2 to TRBJ2-7; D unclear. Looked up from germline, CDR1 is SGHAT and CDR2 is FQNNGV. The CDR3 totals 13 residues. V dropped 3 bases and J dropped 2 bases, with 8 bases sitting between them. CDR3 loop: CASSFLGPYEQYF. CDR3 nucleotide sequence: TGTGCCAGCAGCTTCTTAGGGCCCTACGAGCAGTACTTC.

The V and J genes are TRBV28 and TRBJ1-2; tentatively, D is TRBD1 (5 bases). Germline CDR1 MDHEN, CDR2 SYDVKM. V was trimmed by 5 bases and J by 7 bases, leaving 14 bases between them. There are 13 residues in the CDR3. DNA for the CDR3: TGTGCCAGCAGTGTCCAGGGTTTCTCTGGCTACACCTTC. It translates to CASSVQGFSGYTF.

This clone has a single count. The CDR3: CAISGTGSGANVLTF. CDR3 nucleotide sequence: TGTGCCATCAGTGGGACAGGCTCTGGGGCCAACGTCCTGACTTTC. The chain has TRBV10-3 and TRBJ2-6, with 7 bases identical to TRBD1. CDR1 and CDR2 (germline): ENHRY, SYGVKD. CDR3 length equals 15 residues. Trimming at V came to 4 bases and at J to 0 bases, leaving 0 bases not matched to a gene.

This clone was observed a few times. This rearrangement joins TRBV11-2 to TRBJ2-7; D gene unclear. V lost 6 bases and J lost 6, with 12 bases in between. The CDR3 consists of 12 residues. The germline V gene encodes CDR1 SGHAT and CDR2 FQNNGV. CDR3 in DNA: TGTGCCAGCAGTTTCGGACGCGGCGAGCAGTACTTC. Translation gives CASSFGRGEQYF.